The clone carrying this TCR beta chain has a handful of counts. Each CDR3 protein gets one entry after TCRdb re-called the reads with MiXCR. The sample carries some 220,000 distinct CDR3 sequences, 25% to 35% recorded once. The CDR3 totals 12 residues. V lost 11 bases and J lost 0, with 10 bases in between. Germline V CDR1 and CDR2: SNHLY, FYNNEI. This record belongs to a study of kidney transplant recipient with SARS-CoV-2 infection. The specimen was a blood sample, collected at baseline and between days 110 and 120 from a kidney transplant recipient. The sequence came from a male patient aged 25-45 years who had COVID-19 and was a kidney transplant recipient. These T cells may partly come from the graft donor. V is TRBV2 and J is TRBJ1-1; maybe TRBD1 (5 bases). CDR3 sequence: CAGGGVNTEAFF. The CDR3 bases are TGTGCCGGCGGAGGGGTGAACACTGAAGCTTTCTTT.